This TCR beta chain originates from a study of cytomegalovirus exposure and HLA in healthy donors. The PCR made use of 60 Vbeta and 13 Jbeta primers. Some clones are missing from TCRdb's copy, which holds only in-frame ones; the method was immunoSEQ multiplex PCR. Of 130,000 or so clones listed, approximately 65% are singletons. This clone showed up just a few times. Here the CDR3 omits its conserved ending phenylalanine or tryptophan, so a read error is the likely source. The limits of the CDR3 on the DNA are not certain, so only TCRdb's listed CDR3 is given. The sample carries other DNA sequences with the same CDR3. CDR1 and CDR2 from the germline V gene are SGHTA and FQGNSA. The length of the CDR3 is 13 amino acids, counting both ends.

This TCR derives from an older woman in good health and CMV-seronegative. This chain uses TRBV7-2 with TRBJ2-3; TRBD2, the table's D call, lacks a check against the DNA. The source material was PBMCs. The CDR3 loop reads CASSFRAGGPPEI.